Following are 25 T cell receptor beta chains from one sample sequenced in a study of beta chain features in type 1 diabetes. The study's findings and limits: TCRB CDR3s from Type 1 diabetes patients were moderately but significantly shorter in all four CD4+ subsets.

Their cognate antigens are unknown. Since all of the isolated RNA was reverse transcribed, expressed TCRB transcripts were what got sequenced. Libraries were prepared by immunoSEQ multiplex PCR; TCRdb keeps only in-frame clonotypes and omits some of them. The sample has under 200,000 clones, about 9.4% seen once. Specimen: central memory CD4+ T cells from blood. The source is a man aged 25 to 40 with type 1 diabetes.

This clone was found a few times. The chain carries TRBV5-1 and TRBJ2-7; TRBD1 matches at 7 bases. With V trimmed by 4 bases and J by 0 bases, 7 bases remained unmatched. CDR1 and CDR2 from the germline V gene are SGHRS and YFSETQ. This CDR3 contains 15 residues. Here the CDR3 reads CASSPTGLSSYEQYF. The CDR3 DNA reads TGCGCCAGCAGCCCGACAGGGCTCAGCTCCTACGAGCAGTACTTC.

This clone was counted only a few times. The chain carries TRBV5-1 and TRBJ2-2; maybe TRBD2 (6 bases). The CDR3 contains 15 residues. V was clipped by 7 bases and J by 0 bases, with 13 bases between them. CDR1 is SGHRS, CDR2 YFSETQ, per germline. Here the CDR3 reads CASRGAGTNTGELFF. The CDR3 DNA reads TGCGCCAGCCGCGGCGCGGGAACGAACACCGGGGAGCTGTTTTTT.

The chain recombines TRBV18 with TRBJ2-6, with D perhaps matching TRBD1 (6 bases). The germline V gene has CDR1 KGHSH and CDR2 LQKENI. The CDR3 covers 16 residues. Trimming took off 5 bases at V and 4 bases at J, with 15 bases between the two ends. The CDR3 here is CASSYTGSDGANVLTF. The CDR3 DNA follows: TGTGCCAGCTCATACACAGGGTCTGACGGGGCCAACGTCCTGACTTTC.

The V and J genes are TRBV7-9 and TRBJ2-7, with TRBD1 as a possible D gene (6 bases). With 2 bases removed from V and 2 bases from J, the gap between germline ends came to 10 bases. The CDR3 extends over 14 amino acids. Per germline, CDR1 SEHNR and CDR2 FQNEAQ (reference sequence). The CDR3 DNA is TGTGCCAGCAGCTTAACGACAGGAGCCTACGAGCAGTACTTC. This codes for CASSLTTGAYEQYF.

This clone was seen only once. The CDR3 spells CASSLDPGTGELFF. In DNA form, the CDR3 reads TGTGCCAGCAGCTTAGACCCGGGCACCGGGGAGCTGTTTTTT. V gene TRBV7-2 combines with J gene TRBJ2-2; D uncertain. Germline CDR1 and CDR2: SGHTA and FQGNSA. V lost 1 base and J lost 4, with 7 bases in between. This CDR3 contains 14 residues.

The chain has TRBV5-1 and TRBJ2-2; D perhaps matches TRBD1 (6 bases). Trimming left V 5 bases short and J 6 bases short, with 11 bases between. CDR1 and CDR2 (germline): SGHRS, YFSETQ. This CDR3 is 13 amino acids long. Here the CDR3 DNA reads TGCGCCAGCAGGGACAGAGGGGCCGGGGAGCTGTTTTTT. Its translation: CASRDRGAGELFF.

The chain uses TRBV28 and TRBJ2-1; TRBD2 aligns across 10 bases. This CDR3 comprises 15 residues. Germline assignment: CDR1 MDHEN and CDR2 SYDVKM. Germline trimming cut 2 bases from V and 9 bases from J; bases unmatched to any gene: 7. The CDR3 loop is CASSLLSGRAREQFF. CDR3 nucleotides: TGTGCCAGCAGTTTACTAAGCGGGAGGGCCCGTGAGCAGTTCTTC.

This chain links TRBV2 with TRBJ1-2; D perhaps matches TRBD1 (6 bases). V lost 7 bases and J lost 6, with 15 bases in between. The V gene's germline CDR1 is SNHLY and CDR2 FYNNEI. This CDR3 comprises 13 residues. CDR3 in DNA: TGTGCCAGCACGCCACAGGGAGCGCATGGCTACACCTTC. Translating gives CASTPQGAHGYTF.

The chain uses TRBV19 and TRBJ1-2; D is ambiguous. V lost 7 bases and J 4 bases, leaving 25 bases between the germline ends. This CDR3 has 17 residues. The germline gives CDR1 LNHDA, CDR2 SQIVND (reference sequence). CDR3 in DNA: TGTGCCAGTATACCCTCCCCGAATCCGCATGCGGGCTATGGCTACACCTTC. Translated: CASIPSPNPHAGYGYTF.

V gene TRBV5-5 combines with J gene TRBJ2-4, with D perhaps TRBD1 (5 bases). Trimming removed 4 bases at V and 8 bases at J, with 13 bases between. In germline, CDR1 is SGHKS, CDR2 YYEKEE (reference sequence). The CDR3 is 13 residues long. CDR3 in amino acids: CASSNPTDYIQYF. CDR3 bases: TGTGCCAGCAGCAACCCGACAGATTACATTCAGTACTTC. Filled out from reference TRBV5-5 and TRBJ2-4, the complete variable domain reads DAGVTQSPTHLIKTRGQQVTLRCSPISGHKSVSWYQQVLGQGPQFIFQYYEKEERGRGNFPDRFSARQFPNYSSELNVNALLLGDSALYLCASSNPTDYIQYFGAGTRLSVL.

This clone was recorded a few times. CDR3 residues: CASSEVGQGFSDTQYF. The CDR3 bases are TGTGCCAGCAGTGAAGTAGGACAGGGGTTTTCAGATACGCAGTATTTT. The rearrangement joins TRBV25-1 to TRBJ2-3, with 9 nucleotides matching TRBD1. This CDR3 has 16 residues. With 2 bases clipped from V and 4 bases from J, the junction kept 7 bases outside the gene matches. Germline V CDR1 and CDR2: MGHDK, SYGVNS.

The chain combines TRBV6-5 with TRBJ2-3, with D possibly matching TRBD2 (6 bases). This CDR3 region has 14 residues. Germline lookup yields CDR1 MNHEY and CDR2 SVGAGI. V lost 6 bases to trimming and J lost 1 base, with 11 bases between them. CDR3 sequence reads: CASRPGLGTDTQYF. CDR3 nucleotide sequence: TGTGCCAGCAGGCCGGGACTCGGCACAGATACGCAGTATTTT.

J is TRBJ2-5 and V is TRBV11-1; D remains unclear. The CDR3 contains 14 residues. V lost 0 bases and J lost 4, with 9 bases in between. CDR1 and CDR2 from the germline V gene are SGHAT and FQDESV (reference sequence). The CDR3 DNA reads TGTGCCAGCAGCTTAGCGGGCTATCGAGAGACCCAGTACTTC. Translated, it gives CASSLAGYRETQYF.

V gene TRBV19 combines with J gene TRBJ2-6; D not resolved. CDR3 length: 16 residues. Germline V gene sequence: CDR1 LNHDA, CDR2 SQIVND (reference sequence). Trimming left V 7 bases short and J 0 bases short, with 13 bases between. CDR3 region: CASIEAPGSGANVLTF. The CDR3 nucleotides read TGTGCCAGTATCGAAGCCCCCGGCTCTGGGGCCAACGTCCTGACTTTC.

In this sample, this clone turned up a few times. The chain uses TRBV7-9 and TRBJ1-4; D call uncertain. V was cut by 1 base and J by 8 bases, with 11 bases left in between. Looked up from germline, CDR1 is SEHNR and CDR2 is FQNEAQ (reference sequence). CDR3 length: 14 amino acids. CDR3 DNA: TGTGCCAGCAGCTTAGGGCAGGCCTACGAAAAACTGTTTTTT. This gives the protein CASSLGQAYEKLFF.

The chain recombines TRBV19 with TRBJ2-4; possible D gene TRBD1, 6 bases. Per germline, CDR1 LNHDA and CDR2 SQIVND (reference sequence). The CDR3 loop spans 15 amino acids. Deletions cut 1 base from V and 4 bases from J, with 11 bases between. The CDR3 coding sequence is TGTGCCAGTAGTATAGTGGAAACAGGGAAAAACATTCAGTACTTC. Translated: CASSIVETGKNIQYF.

The rearrangement links TRBV7-9 to TRBJ2-7; a possible D gene is TRBD2 (6 bases). This CDR3 is 11 amino acids long. The ends were cut back, 5 bases at V and 7 bases at J, with 9 bases in the middle. Germline V gene data show CDR1 as SEHNR and CDR2 as FQNEAQ (reference sequence). The CDR3 loop reads CASSDRGEQYF. CDR3 nucleotide sequence: TGTGCCAGCAGCGATCGGGGGGAGCAGTACTTC.

This clone appeared a few times. This chain uses TRBV28 with TRBJ2-7; tentatively, D is TRBD1 (6 bases). The V gene lost 5 bases and the J gene lost 0 bases, with 14 bases spanning the gap. This CDR3 has 15 residues. Germline values: CDR1 MDHEN, CDR2 SYDVKM. CDR3 residues: CASSTLGQRSYEQYF. In DNA form, the CDR3 reads TGTGCCAGCAGTACCCTAGGACAGCGCTCCTACGAGCAGTACTTC.

This clone has more than one count but fewer than ten. A junction boundary mismatches the germline segment, possibly from a read error. The J gene is TRBJ1-5, the V gene TRBV28; D is unclear. CDR1 and CDR2 from the germline V gene are MDHEN and SYDVKM. This CDR3 is built from 16 residues. The CDR3 bases are TGTGCCAGCAGTTTAGTCGGAGAAGGAGACTATCATCCCCAGCATTTT. Its translation: CASSLVGEGDYHPQHF.

This clone was found a few times. This chain connects TRBV11-1 to TRBJ2-1, with TRBD2 matching over 10 bases. J gave up 6 bases and V 2 bases, and 4 bases lay outside the gene matches. This CDR3 is 15 amino acids long. Germline V lookup: CDR1 SGHAT, CDR2 FQDESV (reference sequence). The CDR3 loop is CASSLLAGVRNEQFF. DNA for the CDR3: TGTGCCAGCAGCTTACTAGCGGGAGTTCGCAATGAGCAGTTCTTC.

This clone came up a few times. The rearrangement joins TRBV7-7 to TRBJ2-3, with D perhaps TRBD2 (5 bases). Germline V gives CDR1 SSHAT, CDR2 FNYEAQ (reference sequence). The CDR3 has 14 residues. V was shortened by 5 bases and J by 5 bases, with 14 bases between the two germline ends. Written as DNA, the CDR3 is TGTGCCAGCAGCCCGGACGGGAACGGAGATACGCAGTATTTT. Residues: CASSPDGNGDTQYF.

This clone has a handful of counts. The chain employs TRBV28 and TRBJ2-1, with D possibly being TRBD1 (6 bases). There are 16 residues in the CDR3. The germline V gene encodes CDR1 MDHEN and CDR2 SYDVKM. The V end was cut by 5 bases, the J end by 4 bases, with 18 bases between. The CDR3 region has the DNA TGTGCCAGCAGTGTGAGGGGGACCCCCAAGTACAATGAGCAGTTCTTC. Its translation: CASSVRGTPKYNEQFF.

This clone was detected only a few times. V gene TRBV9 combines with J gene TRBJ2-4; possible D gene TRBD2, 6 bases. The CDR3 is 15 residues long. CDR1 is SGDLS, CDR2 YYNGEE, per germline. Between the trimmed V and J ends, which lost 0 bases and 12 bases, there was a span of 19 bases. The DNA of the CDR3 is TGTGCCAGCAGCGTAGCTGCGGGGTCCTTTCATCCTCAGTACTTC. It specifies CASSVAAGSFHPQYF.

This clone has a handful of counts. The chain employs TRBV6-5 and TRBJ1-3; TRBD1 matches at 7 bases. Unmatched junction bases numbered 4, after V lost 2 bases and J lost 0 bases. The CDR3 is made up of 16 amino acids. The germline V gene has CDR1 MNHEY and CDR2 SVGAGI. The CDR3 region is CASSYGDSDSGNTIYF. CDR3 bases: TGTGCCAGCAGTTACGGGGACAGCGACTCTGGAAACACCATATATTTT.

The chain uses TRBV6-6 and TRBJ2-3, with D possibly being TRBD2 (6 bases). This CDR3 region has 14 residues. Trimming cost V 10 bases and J 1 base, with 15 bases left between them. Germline V gives CDR1 MNHNY, CDR2 SVGAGI (reference sequence). The CDR3 loop reads CATRRGQGTDTQYF. CDR3 in DNA: TGTGCCACCCGGAGGGGCCAGGGCACAGATACGCAGTATTTT.